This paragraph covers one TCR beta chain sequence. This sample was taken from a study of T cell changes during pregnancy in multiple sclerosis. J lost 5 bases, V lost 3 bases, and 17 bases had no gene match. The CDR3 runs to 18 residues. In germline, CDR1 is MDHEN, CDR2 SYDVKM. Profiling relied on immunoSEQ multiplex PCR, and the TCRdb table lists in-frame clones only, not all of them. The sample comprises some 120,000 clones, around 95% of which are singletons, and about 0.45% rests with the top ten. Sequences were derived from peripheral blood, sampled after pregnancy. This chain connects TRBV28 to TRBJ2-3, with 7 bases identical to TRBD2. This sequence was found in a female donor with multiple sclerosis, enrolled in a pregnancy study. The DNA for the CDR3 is TGTGCCAGCAGTTTCAGGTTCGGTAAGGGGCCGGGAGGAGATACGCAGTATTTT. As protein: CASSFRFGKGPGGDTQYF. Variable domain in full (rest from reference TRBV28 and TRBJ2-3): DVKVTQSSRYLVKRTGEKVFLECVQDMDHENMFWYRQDPGLGLRLIYFSYDVKMKEKGDIPEGYSVSREKKERFSLILESASTNQTSMYLCASSFRFGKGPGGDTQYFGPGTRLTVL.